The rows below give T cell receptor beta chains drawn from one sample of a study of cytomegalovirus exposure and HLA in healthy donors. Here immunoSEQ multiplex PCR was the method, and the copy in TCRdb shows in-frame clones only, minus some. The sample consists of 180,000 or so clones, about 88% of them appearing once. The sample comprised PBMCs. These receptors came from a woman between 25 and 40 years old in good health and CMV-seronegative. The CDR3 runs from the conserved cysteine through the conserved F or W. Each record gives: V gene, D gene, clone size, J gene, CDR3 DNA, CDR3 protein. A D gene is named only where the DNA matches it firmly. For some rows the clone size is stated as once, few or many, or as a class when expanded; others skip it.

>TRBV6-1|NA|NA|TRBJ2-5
TGTGCCAGCTTGAGGGGAGGACAAGAGACCCAGTACTTC
CASLRGGQETQYF
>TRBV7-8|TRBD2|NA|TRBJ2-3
TGTGCCAGCAGCCCCTTTGCTAGCGGGGGGCCCTCGGATACGCAGTATTTT
CASSPFASGGPSDTQYF
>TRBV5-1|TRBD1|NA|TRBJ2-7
TGCGCCAGCAGCTCAGACAGGGCCGCCTACGAGCAGTACTTC
CASSSDRAAYEQYF
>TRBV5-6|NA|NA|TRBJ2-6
TGTGCCAGCGCGCTGTTCTCTGGGGCCAACGTCCTGACTTTC
CASALFSGANVLTF
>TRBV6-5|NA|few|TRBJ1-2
TGTGCCAGCAGTTACAGGCCCCAGCGGGGCTACACCTTC
CASSYRPQRGYTF
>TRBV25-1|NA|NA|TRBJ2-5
TGTGCCAGCAGTGGTTATCCCCAAGAGACCCAGTACTTC
CASSGYPQETQYF
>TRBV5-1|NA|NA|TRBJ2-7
TGCGCCAGCAGCATCCAAGGTAGGGGATCCTACGAGCAGTACTTC
CASSIQGRGSYEQYF
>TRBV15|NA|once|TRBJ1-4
TGTGCCACCAGCAGAGATGGGCGGGGGGATGAAAAACTGTTTTTT
CATSRDGRGDEKLFF
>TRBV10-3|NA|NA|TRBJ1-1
TGTGCCATCAGTGGGGCGGGTACTGAAGCTTTCTTT
CAISGAGTEAFF
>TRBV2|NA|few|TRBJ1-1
TGTGCCAGCAGTGACCCTCCAACAGGGATGAACACTGAAGCTTTCTTT
CASSDPPTGMNTEAFF
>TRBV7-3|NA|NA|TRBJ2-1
TGTGCCAGCAGCCCGGGACTCCACCCCAATGAGCAGTTCTTC
CASSPGLHPNEQFF
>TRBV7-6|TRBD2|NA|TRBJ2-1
TGTGCCAGCAGCTTAGCGGCGAAGCGGGGGGCCCGCAATGAGCAGTTCTTC
CASSLAAKRGARNEQFF
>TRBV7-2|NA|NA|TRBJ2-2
TGTGCCAGCAGCTTAGGGAGCCCCACCGGGGAGCTGTTTTTT
CASSLGSPTGELFF
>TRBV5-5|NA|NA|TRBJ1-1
TGTGCCAGCAGCTTGGGAGGTTTCGTCACTGAAGCTTTCTTT
CASSLGGFVTEAFF
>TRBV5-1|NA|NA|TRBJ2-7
TGCGCCAGCAGCTTGGCCCAGGGTTACTACGAGCAGTACTTC
CASSLAQGYYEQYF
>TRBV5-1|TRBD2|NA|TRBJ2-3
TGCGCCAGCAGCTTGGTGACTAGCGGGGTCACAGATACGCAGTATTTT
CASSLVTSGVTDTQYF
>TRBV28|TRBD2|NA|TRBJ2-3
TGTGCCAGCACCCGGACTAGCGGGAGGGTAGATACGCAGTATTTT
CASTRTSGRVDTQYF
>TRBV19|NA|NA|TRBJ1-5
TGTGCCAGTAGCGCGACAGACAATCAGCCCCAGCATTTT
CASSATDNQPQHF
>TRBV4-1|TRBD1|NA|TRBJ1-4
TGCGCCAGCAGCCCGCGGACAGGGGTGAATGAAAAACTGTTTTTT
CASSPRTGVNEKLFF
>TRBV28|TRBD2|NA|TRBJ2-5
TGTGCCAGCAGCCCTCGGGACTTCCAACATACCGGGGGGGAGACCCAGTACTTC
CASSPRDFQHTGGETQYF
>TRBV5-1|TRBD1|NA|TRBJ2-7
TGCGCCAGCACCCGGACAGGGGAGCCCTACGAGCAGTACTTC
CASTRTGEPYEQYF
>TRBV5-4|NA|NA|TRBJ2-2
TGTGCCAGCAGCAGTCTCGGTCCGAACACCGGGGAGCTGTTTTTT
CASSSLGPNTGELFF
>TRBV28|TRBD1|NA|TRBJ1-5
TGTGCCAGCAGCGCAGGGGGTAAGCCCCAGCATTTT
CASSAGGKPQHF
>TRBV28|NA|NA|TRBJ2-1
TGTGCCAGCAGTCCGAGAGACAGCAATGAGCAGTTCTTC
CASSPRDSNEQFF
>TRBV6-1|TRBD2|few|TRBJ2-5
TGTGCCAGCAGTGCCCTCTGGAGCGGGGGGCAAGAGACCCAGTACTTC
CASSALWSGGQETQYF
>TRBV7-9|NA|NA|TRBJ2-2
TGTGCCAGCAGGACCGGGACACCCCCGAACACCGGGGAGCTGTTTTTT
CASRTGTPPNTGELFF
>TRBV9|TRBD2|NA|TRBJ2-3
TGTGCCAGCAGCGTAGCTACGGGGGGAGATACGCAGTATTTT
CASSVATGGDTQYF
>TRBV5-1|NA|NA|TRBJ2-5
TGCGCCAGCAGCTTCTTTGGACAGTTAGAGACCCAGTACTTC
CASSFFGQLETQYF
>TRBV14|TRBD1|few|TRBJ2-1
TGTGCCAGCAGCCAAGTGGGACAGGGGTTCGATGAGCAGTTCTTC
CASSQVGQGFDEQFF
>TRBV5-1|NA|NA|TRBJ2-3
TGCGCCAGCTGGGGGCTGGATTACACAGATACGCAGTATTTT
CASWGLDYTDTQYF
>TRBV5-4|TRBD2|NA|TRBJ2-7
TGTGCCAGCAGTTTAGCGGGGGGGCCCATGTACGAGCAGTACTTC
CASSLAGGPMYEQYF
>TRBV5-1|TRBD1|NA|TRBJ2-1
TGCGCCAGCAGCTTGGGACAGGGGCCCAATGAGCAGTTCTTC
CASSLGQGPNEQFF
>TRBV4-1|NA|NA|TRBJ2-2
TGCGCCAGCAGCCCTCAGGGAAATCGGGCCGGGGAGCTGTTTTTT
CASSPQGNRAGELFF
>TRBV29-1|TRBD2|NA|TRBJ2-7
TGCAGCGTTGAGAGGCTAGCGGAACGCGAGCAGTACTTC
CSVERLAEREQYF
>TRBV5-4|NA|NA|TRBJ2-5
TGTGCCAGCAGCTTAGGTCAGGACCAAGAGACCCAGTACTTC
CASSLGQDQETQYF
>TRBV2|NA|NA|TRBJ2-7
TGTGCCAGCAGTGAAAAAGGGGCCAGGTACGAGCAGTACTTC
CASSEKGARYEQYF
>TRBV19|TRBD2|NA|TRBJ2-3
TGTGCCAGTAGTATGGGAGGGCTCGATACGCAGTATTTT
CASSMGGLDTQYF
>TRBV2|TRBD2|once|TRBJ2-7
TGTGCCAGCAGTGAAGCGGCCGGGACTAGCGGGTACCAGCAGTACTTC
CASSEAAGTSGYQQYF
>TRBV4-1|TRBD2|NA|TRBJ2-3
TGCGCCAGCAGCCAAGCAAGGACTAGCGGCCGAGATACGCAGTATTTT
CASSQARTSGRDTQYF
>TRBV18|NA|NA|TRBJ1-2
TGTGCCAGCTCACCTGACGCCCAGGGAGGCTACACCTTC
CASSPDAQGGYTF
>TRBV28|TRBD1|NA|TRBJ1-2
TGTGCCAGCAGTGAACCGGGACAGGGGAACGGCTACACCTTC
CASSEPGQGNGYTF
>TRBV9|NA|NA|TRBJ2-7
TGTGCCAGCAGCGTACCGGTAGGCCCACCCGCGGGGTACTTC
CASSVPVGPPAGYF